This T cell receptor (beta chain) is from a study of Graves' ophthalmopathy and Graves' hyperthyroidism. As for the study in general: Upon initial diagnosis and before any treatment, peripheral blood was collected.

Germline V CDR1 and CDR2: KGHSH, LQKENI. There are 18 residues in the CDR3. Trimming cost V 2 bases and J 5 bases; bases outside gene matches: 14. Amplification from RNA transcripts yielded the TCR beta CDR3 regions. HTBI-primed RT-PCR formed the first round, and a multiplex PCR formed the second. A single record per CDR3 protein comes from TCRdb applying MiXCR to the multiplex PCR reads. The data show some 350,000 distinct CDR3 sequences, with about a sixth seen just once and 2.4% held by the top ten. This clonotype was seen at least ten times. Its antigen remains unknown. Exclusion criteria comprised other autoimmune diseases, uncontrolled infections, pregnancy or lactation in patients. Clinical symptoms, serum thyroxine, TRAb, thyroid ultrasound and orbital computed tomography determined diagnosis. Study conclusions and caveats: This model predicted ophthalmopathy progression (sensitivity 65% to 71%, specificity about 72%).

This TCR was sampled from an adult woman with stable Graves' hyperthyroidism. The sequencing sample was made of peripheral blood. This rearrangement joins TRBV18 to TRBJ2-5; TRBD2 matches at 10 bases. The CDR3 nucleotides are TGTGCCAGCTCACCATTTCTTGCTAGCGGGAGTGAGAAGGAGACCCAGTACTTC. Its translation is CASSPFLASGSEKETQYF.